This is a list of T cell receptor beta chains from one sample in a study of glioma-infiltrating T cells after dendritic cell vaccination. Generated by immunoSEQ multiplex PCR, the TCRdb table keeps only in-frame clones and is missing some. This sample has tens of thousands of clones, with roughly four fifths found just once. The sample here was blood, taken after dendritic cell vaccination. The source of these receptors is a human donor with glioblastoma. Both conserved end residues are part of each CDR3. A D gene is named only where the DNA matches it firmly. Where a row states a size, it is once, few, many or the class of an expanded clone; other rows omit it.

D,J,V,size,DNA,CDR3
NA,TRBJ2-1,TRBV13,NA,TGTGCCAGCAGCTTTGACTCCCTAAACGACTACAATGAGCAGTTCTTC,CASSFDSLNDYNEQFF
NA,TRBJ1-2,TRBV2,NA,TGTGCCAGCAGTGGACGAACAGGGCCCGCTAACTATGGCTACACCTTC,CASSGRTGPANYGYTF
NA,TRBJ1-5,TRBV19,few,TGTGCCAGTAGTATGGGCGGGGGGAATCGGCAGCCCCAGCATTTT,CASSMGGGNRQPQHF
NA,TRBJ1-5,TRBV18,NA,TGTGCCAGCTCATTACAGGGAATCCGCAATCAGCCCCAGCATTTT,CASSLQGIRNQPQHF
TRBD1,TRBJ2-3,TRBV7-6,NA,TGTGCCAGCAGCCACCGCTTGACAGGGGGCGAAAGGACAGATACGCAGTATTTT,CASSHRLTGGERTDTQYF
NA,TRBJ1-2,TRBV6-5,NA,TGTGCCAGCAGCGAAGAACGGGGGGGGTATGGCTACACCTTC,CASSEERGGYGYTF
NA,TRBJ2-2,TRBV5-4,once,TGTGCCAGCAGCATAGCAGGGGCCTATACCGGGGAGCTGTTTTTT,CASSIAGAYTGELFF
TRBD1,TRBJ1-5,TRBV27,NA,TGTGCCAGCAGCGGACAGGGTAGGAATCAGCCCCAGCATTTT,CASSGQGRNQPQHF
NA,TRBJ2-5,TRBV6-1,NA,TGTGCCAGCAGTGGTCGAGGTGGGGGCGGCGAGACCCAGTACTTC,CASSGRGGGGETQYF
TRBD2,TRBJ2-3,TRBV4-2,NA,TGTGCCAGCAGCCAAGTAGTAACTAGCGGGAGGGCCCTGACAGATACGCAGTATTTT,CASSQVVTSGRALTDTQYF
TRBD1,TRBJ1-2,TRBV13,NA,TGTGCCAGCAGCCCAGACAGGGGTTACTATGGCTACACCTTC,CASSPDRGYYGYTF
TRBD1,TRBJ2-2,TRBV10-3,NA,TGTGCCAGCAGACAGGGGGGCACCGGGGAGCTGTTTTTT,CASRQGGTGELFF
NA,TRBJ2-7,TRBV5-1,NA,TGCGCCAGCAGCTTGGGGGGGACACAATCCTACGAGCAGTACTTC,CASSLGGTQSYEQYF
NA,TRBJ2-4,TRBV18,NA,TGTGCCAGCTCACCGTCAACGAGAGCCAAAAACATTCAGTACTTC,CASSPSTRAKNIQYF
NA,TRBJ1-1,TRBV6-5,NA,TGTGCCAGCAGTTACTCGAGAGTGGGCGTGGACACTGAAGCTTTCTTT,CASSYSRVGVDTEAFF
TRBD1,TRBJ1-5,TRBV5-5,NA,TGTGCCAGCAGGGGTGGGACAGGGAATCAGCCCCAGCATTTT,CASRGGTGNQPQHF
NA,TRBJ2-5,TRBV19,NA,TGTGCCAGTAGTTTGACTTTTCAAGAGACCCAGTACTTC,CASSLTFQETQYF
NA,TRBJ2-1,TRBV27,NA,TGTGCCAGCAGCAGGGCCCCTGTGGATGAGCAGTTCTTC,CASSRAPVDEQFF
NA,TRBJ2-3,TRBV2,few,TGTGCCAGCAGAAGCAACGCGGGAGATACGCAGTATTTT,CASRSNAGDTQYF
NA,TRBJ1-2,TRBV6-5,NA,TGTGCCAGCAGCGCTCTATACTCCTATGGCTACACCTTC,CASSALYSYGYTF
NA,TRBJ1-1,TRBV19,NA,TGTGCCAGTAGTGAGACAATCCGAACTGAAGCTTTCTTT,CASSETIRTEAFF
TRBD1,TRBJ1-4,TRBV5-5,NA,TGTGCCAGCAGCTTGGAACAGGGGAGTGAAAAACTGTTTTTT,CASSLEQGSEKLFF
TRBD1,TRBJ1-4,TRBV5-1,NA,TGCGCCAGCAGCACGGGACAGGGCGCGGAAAAACTGTTTTTT,CASSTGQGAEKLFF
TRBD2,TRBJ2-2,TRBV5-1,NA,TGCGCCAGCAGCTTGGGCGGGAGCGACACCGGGGAGCTGTTTTTT,CASSLGGSDTGELFF
TRBD1,TRBJ1-6,TRBV5-1,NA,TGCGCCAGCAGCTTTTTACCACAGGGGAATAATTCACCCCTCCACTTT,CASSFLPQGNNSPLHF
NA,TRBJ2-1,TRBV25-1,NA,TGTGCCAGCAGTGAGGGGGGTTCCTACAATGAGCAGTTCTTC,CASSEGGSYNEQFF
NA,TRBJ2-3,TRBV6-5,NA,TGTGCCAGCAGCGGACAGATTAACACAGATACGCAGTATTTT,CASSGQINTDTQYF
TRBD2,TRBJ2-4,TRBV6-1,NA,TGTGCCAGCAGTGACCCGGGAGGAATAGCCAAAAACATTCAGTACTTC,CASSDPGGIAKNIQYF
TRBD1,TRBJ2-5,TRBV5-8,NA,TGTGCCAGCAGCTTAGGACAGGGGCAAGAGACCCAGTACTTC,CASSLGQGQETQYF
NA,TRBJ2-6,TRBV4-1,once,TGCGCCAGCAGCCCGACAGGTACAGGCTCTGGGGCCAACGTCCTGACTTTC,CASSPTGTGSGANVLTF
TRBD1,TRBJ2-7,TRBV2,NA,TGTGCCAGACGTCGACAGGGAACCTACGAGCAGTACTTC,CARRRQGTYEQYF
NA,TRBJ2-1,TRBV4-1,NA,TGCGCCAGCAGCCAAGGGCAGGGGTGGAATGAGCAGTTCTTC,CASSQGQGWNEQFF
TRBD1,TRBJ1-2,TRBV7-9,NA,TGTGCCAGCAGCTTAGGACCGTCCGGGACAGGGAACTATGGCTACACCTTC,CASSLGPSGTGNYGYTF
TRBD2,TRBJ2-5,TRBV6-5,NA,TGTGCCAGCACTAGCGGGGGGGCCTCTGGGACCCAGTACTTC,CASTSGGASGTQYF
TRBD1,TRBJ1-6,TRBV27,few,TGTGCCAGCAGCCGACAGGGCTTGGGGTATAATTCACCCCTCCACTTT,CASSRQGLGYNSPLHF
TRBD1,TRBJ1-5,TRBV6-5,few,TGTGCCAGCCGCAACAGGGGAGTCAATCAGCCCCAGCATTTT,CASRNRGVNQPQHF
TRBD1,TRBJ2-5,TRBV5-4,NA,TGTGCCAGCAGCGGGCGGACAGGGCGAGGGGAGACCCAGTACTTC,CASSGRTGRGETQYF
NA,TRBJ2-3,TRBV5-1,NA,TGCGCCAGCAACCTGGGGTCCGGGACAATATCAGGAGATACGCAGTATTTT,CASNLGSGTISGDTQYF
NA,TRBJ2-5,TRBV10-3,NA,TGTGCCATCGGGCGGGAAGAGACCCAGTACTTC,CAIGREETQYF
TRBD1,TRBJ1-2,TRBV18,NA,TGTGCCAGCTCACCCTCCGGACAGGCGGCCGTCGGTGGCTACACCTTC,CASSPSGQAAVGGYTF
TRBD1,TRBJ1-5,TRBV5-5,NA,TGTGCCAGCAGCTTCGGACAGGGTGCAAGCAATCAGCCCCAGCATTTT,CASSFGQGASNQPQHF
TRBD1,TRBJ2-7,TRBV7-2,NA,TGTGCCAGCAGAGTGCCGGGACAGACCTACGAGCAGTACTTC,CASRVPGQTYEQYF
NA,TRBJ1-1,TRBV5-1,NA,TGCGCCAGCAGCGGGCGGGACTTGAACACTGAAGCTTTCTTT,CASSGRDLNTEAFF
NA,TRBJ1-3,TRBV15,few,TGTGCCACCAGCTTTGACACCTCTGGAAACACCATATATTTT,CATSFDTSGNTIYF
TRBD1,TRBJ1-3,TRBV5-6,NA,TGTGCCAGCAACTTTGAGGGGGCTGGTGGAAACACCATATATTTT,CASNFEGAGGNTIYF
TRBD1,TRBJ2-2,TRBV2,NA,TGTGCCAGCAGAAGACAGGGGACCAACACCGGGGAGCTGTTTTTT,CASRRQGTNTGELFF
TRBD2,TRBJ2-5,TRBV14,NA,TGTGCCAGCAGCCAAGAGATTAGGACTAGCGGGAAGGAGACCCAGTACTTC,CASSQEIRTSGKETQYF
NA,TRBJ2-5,TRBV2,NA,TGTGCCAGCAGTGCTCCAAGCGCGGGGACCCAGTACTTC,CASSAPSAGTQYF
NA,TRBJ2-5,TRBV5-1,NA,TGCGCCAGCCTCCCGACAGGGAGGAACCAAGAGACCCAGTACTTC,CASLPTGRNQETQYF
TRBD2,TRBJ2-2,TRBV10-3,few,TGTGCCATCAGTGGTCTAGCGGGAGACACCGGGGAGCTGTTTTTT,CAISGLAGDTGELFF
TRBD1,TRBJ1-5,TRBV7-2,NA,TGTGCCAGCAGCTTAGCGGGGACAGGGGCGGGGTTGCAGCCCCAGCATTTT,CASSLAGTGAGLQPQHF
NA,TRBJ1-5,TRBV7-2,NA,TGTGCCAGCAGGTCAGAGGAGGGTTTCAATCAGCCCCAGCATTTT,CASRSEEGFNQPQHF
TRBD1,TRBJ1-1,TRBV30,NA,TGTGCCTGGAGCAAGGGGACAGGTGAAGCTTTCTTT,CAWSKGTGEAFF
NA,TRBJ1-1,TRBV5-8,NA,TGTGCCAGCAGCTTGGACAGGGCCACTGAAGCTTTCTTT,CASSLDRATEAFF
TRBD1,TRBJ2-5,TRBV19,NA,TGTGCCAGCCATACAGGGGACGGCAGGAAGACCCAGTACTTC,CASHTGDGRKTQYF